This TCR beta chain was recorded in a study of T-cell memory formation after mild COVID-19. Study findings and constraints: Prior to infection, memory already included some responding clones, suggesting cross-reactive memory joined. Shrinking CD4+ clones were chiefly CM and EM; CD8+ ones were chiefly EMRA.

The V segment lost 5 bases and the J segment 4 bases; nucleotides outside the gene matches: 10. Per germline, CDR1 SGHTA and CDR2 FQGTGA. This CDR3 is 15 amino acids long. The 5'RACE method, run with constant-segment primers, produced TCR alpha and TCR beta cDNA libraries (carrying sample barcodes and UMIs). TCRdb called the 5' RACE reads again in MiXCR, with one record for every CDR3 protein. This sample has 270,000 or so distinct CDR3 sequences, with roughly 17% found just once. There are many counts of this clonotype. Its antigen is still unknown. The sequence came from a man between 18 and 35 years old who had mild COVID-19 (a few samples of this study predate the infection). Cell type and time point are not known. Sequenced input: PBMCs or a T cell subset sorted from them (not recorded which). This rearrangement joins TRBV7-3 to TRBJ2-5; 7 positions match TRBD2. CDR3 DNA sequence: TGTGCCAGCAGCCCCTTCGGCGGGGGAGCAGAGACCCAGTACTTC. It specifies CASSPFGGGAETQYF.